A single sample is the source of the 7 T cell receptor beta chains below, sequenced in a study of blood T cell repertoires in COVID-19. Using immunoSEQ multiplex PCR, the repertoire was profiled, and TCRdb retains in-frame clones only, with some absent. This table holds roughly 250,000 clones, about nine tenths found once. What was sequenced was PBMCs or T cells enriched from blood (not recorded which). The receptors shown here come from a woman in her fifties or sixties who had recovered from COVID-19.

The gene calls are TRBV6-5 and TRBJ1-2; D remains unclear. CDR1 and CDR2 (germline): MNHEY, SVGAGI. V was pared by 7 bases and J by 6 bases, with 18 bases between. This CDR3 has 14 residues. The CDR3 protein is CASNPRKGRDGYTF. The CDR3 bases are TGTGCCAGCAACCCCAGGAAAGGGAGGGATGGCTACACCTTC.

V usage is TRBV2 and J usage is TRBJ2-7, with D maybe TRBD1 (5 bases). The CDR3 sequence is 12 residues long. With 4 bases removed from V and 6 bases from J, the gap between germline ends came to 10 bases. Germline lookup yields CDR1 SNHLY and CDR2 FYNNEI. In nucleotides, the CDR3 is TGTGCCAGCAGTGTAATGGGGCCCGAGCAGTACTTC. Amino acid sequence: CASSVMGPEQYF.

For the CDR3, the DNA is TGTGCCAGCAGTTTATTATCAGGCAATCAGCCCCAGCATTTT. This gives the protein CASSLLSGNQPQHF. This chain uses TRBV27 with TRBJ1-5; D unresolved. The CDR3 runs 14 residues. In germline, CDR1 is MNHEY, CDR2 SMNVEV (reference sequence). The ends were cut back, 1 base at V and 2 bases at J, with 6 bases in the middle.

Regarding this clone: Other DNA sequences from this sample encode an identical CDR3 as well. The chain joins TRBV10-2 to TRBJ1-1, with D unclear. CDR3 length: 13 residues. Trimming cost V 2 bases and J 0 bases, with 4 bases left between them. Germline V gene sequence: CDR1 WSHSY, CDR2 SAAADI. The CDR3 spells CASSENMNTEAFF. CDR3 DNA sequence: TGCGCCAGCAGTGAGAATATGAACACTGAAGCTTTCTTT.

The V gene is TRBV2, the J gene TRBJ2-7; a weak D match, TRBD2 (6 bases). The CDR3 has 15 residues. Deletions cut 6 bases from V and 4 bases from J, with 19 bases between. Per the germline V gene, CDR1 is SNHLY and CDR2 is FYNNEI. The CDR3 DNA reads TGTGCCAGCAGCCCCAGACTAGACGTCAAATACGAGCAGTACTTC. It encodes CASSPRLDVKYEQYF.

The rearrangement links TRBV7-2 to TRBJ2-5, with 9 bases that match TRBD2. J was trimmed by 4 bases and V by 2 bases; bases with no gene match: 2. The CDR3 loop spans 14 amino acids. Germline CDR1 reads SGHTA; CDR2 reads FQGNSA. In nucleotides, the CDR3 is TGTGCCAGCAGCTTACCAGCGGGAGGAGAGACCCAGTACTTC. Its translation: CASSLPAGGETQYF.

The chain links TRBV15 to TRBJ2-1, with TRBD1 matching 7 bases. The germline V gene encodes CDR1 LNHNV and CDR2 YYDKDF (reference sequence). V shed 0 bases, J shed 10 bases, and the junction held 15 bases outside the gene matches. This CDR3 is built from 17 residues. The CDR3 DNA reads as TGTGCCACCAGCAGAGATCTCGGGACAGCGTTCCTTCCAGAGCAGTTCTTC. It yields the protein CATSRDLGTAFLPEQFF.